The rows below give T cell receptor beta chains drawn from one sample of a study of T cells in Graves' hyperthyroidism and ophthalmopathy. Using its own MiXCR run on the multiplex PCR reads, TCRdb lists one record per CDR3 protein. The sample consists of 95,000 to 110,000 distinct CDR3 sequences, about 45% of them appearing once. Source material: blood. The receptors come from a middle-aged man with Graves' hyperthyroidism. Both conserved end residues are part of each CDR3. The D gene is left open where the match is weak. For some rows the clone size is stated as once, few or many, or as a class when expanded; others skip it.

j_call: TRBJ1-2; clone_size: many; v_call: TRBV6-5; d_call: -; cdr3_nt: TGTGCCAGCAGTTACGGGGAGCACTATGGCTACACCTTC; cdr3_aa: CASSYGEHYGYTF
j_call: TRBJ2-2; clone_size: many; v_call: TRBV5-1; d_call: -; cdr3_nt: TGCGCCAGCAGCTTGGGGGGAACGGGCACCGGGGAGCTGTTTTTT; cdr3_aa: CASSLGGTGTGELFF
j_call: TRBJ2-3; clone_size: many; v_call: TRBV19; d_call: TRBD1; cdr3_nt: TGTGCCAGTAGTATGAACAGGGGCTGGGGCACAGATACGCAGTATTTT; cdr3_aa: CASSMNRGWGTDTQYF
j_call: TRBJ2-3; clone_size: many; v_call: TRBV7-9; d_call: -; cdr3_nt: TGTGCCAGCAGCTCCTCGTTCCTGAGCACAGATACGCAGTATTTT; cdr3_aa: CASSSSFLSTDTQYF
j_call: TRBJ2-5; clone_size: many; v_call: TRBV20-1; d_call: TRBD2; cdr3_nt: TGCAGTGCTTTAGGACTAGCGGGAGGGCGAGAGACCCAGTACTTC; cdr3_aa: CSALGLAGGRETQYF
j_call: TRBJ2-5; clone_size: many; v_call: TRBV5-1; d_call: TRBD1; cdr3_nt: TGCGCCAGCCGCGACGGGACAGAAGAGACCCAGTACTTC; cdr3_aa: CASRDGTEETQYF
j_call: TRBJ1-5; clone_size: many; v_call: TRBV5-6; d_call: -; cdr3_nt: TGTGCCAGCAGCTTGAGGTTGGGTTCCGGCAATCAGCCCCAGCATTTT; cdr3_aa: CASSLRLGSGNQPQHF
j_call: TRBJ1-5; clone_size: many; v_call: TRBV6-1; d_call: -; cdr3_nt: TGTGCCAGCAGTGAAGCACCGGTAATGCGGAATCAGCCCCAGCATTTT; cdr3_aa: CASSEAPVMRNQPQHF
j_call: TRBJ2-1; clone_size: many; v_call: TRBV12-3/TRBV12-4; d_call: TRBD1; cdr3_nt: TGTGCCAGCAGTCCGTACAGGGGGTCTGAGCAGTTCTTC; cdr3_aa: CASSPYRGSEQFF
j_call: TRBJ1-5; clone_size: many; v_call: TRBV6-5; d_call: -; cdr3_nt: TGTGCCAGCAGAGCGGAGGGGGGTCAGCCCCAGCATTTT; cdr3_aa: CASRAEGGQPQHF
j_call: TRBJ1-2; clone_size: many; v_call: TRBV9; d_call: -; cdr3_nt: TGTGCCAGCAGTCTCCTAACACGGGACGGCTATGGCTACACCTTC; cdr3_aa: CASSLLTRDGYGYTF
j_call: TRBJ2-7; clone_size: once; v_call: TRBV7-2; d_call: -; cdr3_nt: TGTGCCAGCAGCTTAGCGCGCCTAGCCTACGAGCAGTACTTC; cdr3_aa: CASSLARLAYEQYF
j_call: TRBJ1-2; clone_size: -; v_call: TRBV7-3; d_call: TRBD1; cdr3_nt: TGTGCCAGCAGGGTGGGGACAGAGTCCTATGGCTACACCTTC; cdr3_aa: CASRVGTESYGYTF
j_call: TRBJ2-3; clone_size: many; v_call: TRBV2; d_call: -; cdr3_nt: TGTGCCAGCTCAAAAGATAGCGCAGATACGCAGTATTTT; cdr3_aa: CASSKDSADTQYF
j_call: TRBJ1-5; clone_size: many; v_call: TRBV15; d_call: -; cdr3_nt: TGTGCCACCAGCAATGGCAATCAGCCCCAGCATTTT; cdr3_aa: CATSNGNQPQHF
j_call: TRBJ2-7; clone_size: -; v_call: TRBV10-1; d_call: TRBD1; cdr3_nt: TGCGCCAGCTACGGGACAGGGGGCCACGAGCAGTACTTC; cdr3_aa: CASYGTGGHEQYF
j_call: TRBJ2-7; clone_size: -; v_call: TRBV5-5; d_call: -; cdr3_nt: TGTGCCAGCAGCTTGGCTAGCGTGAACACCGGGGAGCAGTACTTC; cdr3_aa: CASSLASVNTGEQYF
j_call: TRBJ2-1; clone_size: many; v_call: TRBV2; d_call: TRBD2; cdr3_nt: TGTGCCAGCAGTGAAGCTCTAGCGGGAGGGCCGGGGTGGGATGAGCAGTTCTTC; cdr3_aa: CASSEALAGGPGWDEQFF
j_call: TRBJ2-2; clone_size: many; v_call: TRBV7-3; d_call: -; cdr3_nt: TGTGCCAGCAGCTCGACCGGTGGATGGGCCGGGGAGCTGTTTTTT; cdr3_aa: CASSSTGGWAGELFF
j_call: TRBJ2-1; clone_size: many; v_call: TRBV4-3; d_call: TRBD2; cdr3_nt: TGCGCCAGCAGCCAAGATCGACTAGCGCCCTACAATGAGCAGTTCTTC; cdr3_aa: CASSQDRLAPYNEQFF
j_call: TRBJ2-7; clone_size: many; v_call: TRBV20-1; d_call: TRBD1; cdr3_nt: TGCAGTGCTAGGACCCCGGGACAGGGGGGCCACGAGCAGTACTTC; cdr3_aa: CSARTPGQGGHEQYF
j_call: TRBJ2-3; clone_size: many; v_call: TRBV2; d_call: -; cdr3_nt: TGTGCCAGCAGTGAAGCCGGAGCCTCCACAGGTACGCAGTATTTT; cdr3_aa: CASSEAGASTGTQYF
j_call: TRBJ2-7; clone_size: many; v_call: TRBV6-5; d_call: -; cdr3_nt: TGTGCCAGCAGAACTAACTCCTACGAGCAGTACTTC; cdr3_aa: CASRTNSYEQYF
j_call: TRBJ1-1; clone_size: many; v_call: TRBV7-9; d_call: -; cdr3_nt: TGTGCCACCCGGGGAGGTCCAGGGATGAACACTGAAGCTTTCTTT; cdr3_aa: CATRGGPGMNTEAFF
j_call: TRBJ2-2; clone_size: many; v_call: TRBV9; d_call: -; cdr3_nt: TGTGCCAGCAGCGTAGGGCCAAAGGGGTCGGGGGCCAGCGGGGAGCTGTTTTTT; cdr3_aa: CASSVGPKGSGASGELFF
j_call: TRBJ2-1; clone_size: many; v_call: TRBV2; d_call: TRBD2; cdr3_nt: TGTGCCAGCAGTTATGGACTAGATAGGGATGAGCAGTTCTTC; cdr3_aa: CASSYGLDRDEQFF
j_call: TRBJ2-7; clone_size: many; v_call: TRBV11-2; d_call: -; cdr3_nt: TGTGCCAGCAGAGGATTGAGTTCTACCTACGAGCAGTACTTC; cdr3_aa: CASRGLSSTYEQYF
j_call: TRBJ2-7; clone_size: many; v_call: TRBV7-9; d_call: TRBD1; cdr3_nt: TGTGCCAGCAGCCCCTCGGGACAGGGGGCGCGTGAGCAGTACTTC; cdr3_aa: CASSPSGQGAREQYF
j_call: TRBJ2-7; clone_size: -; v_call: TRBV15; d_call: -; cdr3_nt: TGTGCCACCAGCAGCGGAAGAGATTCACCCCACTACGAGCAGTACTTC; cdr3_aa: CATSSGRDSPHYEQYF
j_call: TRBJ1-5; clone_size: many; v_call: TRBV6-5; d_call: TRBD1; cdr3_nt: TGTGCCAGCAGTTACTCGGGGGGGGACAGATCGGAGCATTTT; cdr3_aa: CASSYSGGDRSEHF
j_call: TRBJ2-2; clone_size: many; v_call: TRBV5-1; d_call: -; cdr3_nt: TGCGCCAGCAGCTCGGAGGGGTTGAGCGGGGAGCTGTTTTTT; cdr3_aa: CASSSEGLSGELFF
j_call: TRBJ1-5; clone_size: -; v_call: TRBV20-1; d_call: -; cdr3_nt: TGCAGTGCCATCAGTGAGTCTTCCAATCAGCCCCAGCATTTT; cdr3_aa: CSAISESSNQPQHF
j_call: TRBJ2-1; clone_size: once; v_call: TRBV7-9; d_call: -; cdr3_nt: TGTGCCAGCAGCTTTTCCGGGATGGGAGCCAGGGAGCAGTTCTTC; cdr3_aa: CASSFSGMGAREQFF
j_call: TRBJ2-2; clone_size: -; v_call: TRBV6-6; d_call: TRBD1; cdr3_nt: TGTGCCAGCAGGACTACCGGGACAGGTATCGGGGAGCTGTTTTTT; cdr3_aa: CASRTTGTGIGELFF
j_call: TRBJ2-1; clone_size: -; v_call: TRBV20-1; d_call: TRBD2; cdr3_nt: TGCAGTGCTAGTACGACTAGCGGGAGTCAGAATGAGCAGTTCTTC; cdr3_aa: CSASTTSGSQNEQFF
j_call: TRBJ1-6; clone_size: many; v_call: TRBV19; d_call: -; cdr3_nt: TGTGCCAGTAGGAGAGCCAAGGGGAGTTATCAATCACCCCTCCACTTT; cdr3_aa: CASRRAKGSYQSPLHF
j_call: TRBJ2-1; clone_size: -; v_call: TRBV2; d_call: -; cdr3_nt: TGTGCCGGCACCGCCGCGGGTGAGCAGTTCTTC; cdr3_aa: CAGTAAGEQFF
j_call: TRBJ1-2; clone_size: few; v_call: TRBV6-5; d_call: -; cdr3_nt: TGTGCCAGCAGTTACACCAGGGGCCCTTATTCCGGCTACACCTTC; cdr3_aa: CASSYTRGPYSGYTF
j_call: TRBJ1-2; clone_size: many; v_call: TRBV20-1; d_call: -; cdr3_nt: TGCAGTGCTCCCCCGGGAGGGGTCGGCGGCTACACCTTC; cdr3_aa: CSAPPGGVGGYTF
j_call: TRBJ2-7; clone_size: many; v_call: TRBV20-1; d_call: -; cdr3_nt: TGCAGTGCTAGTGGTGGGGTTCCCTCCTACGAGCAGTACTTC; cdr3_aa: CSASGGVPSYEQYF
j_call: TRBJ2-2; clone_size: many; v_call: TRBV12-3/TRBV12-4; d_call: -; cdr3_nt: TGTGCCAGCAGCGCCGACAGGGAGGGCACCGGGGAGCTGTTTTTT; cdr3_aa: CASSADREGTGELFF
j_call: TRBJ2-7; clone_size: -; v_call: TRBV5-4; d_call: TRBD2; cdr3_nt: TGTGCCAGCAGCCAATCTAGCGGGTGGAACTCCTACGAGCAGTACTTC; cdr3_aa: CASSQSSGWNSYEQYF
j_call: TRBJ1-2; clone_size: -; v_call: TRBV6-5; d_call: -; cdr3_nt: TGTCCCAGCAGTTCTGGAGGCGGCGGCCACACCTTC; cdr3_aa: CPSSSGGGGHTF
j_call: TRBJ1-6; clone_size: many; v_call: TRBV20-1; d_call: -; cdr3_nt: TGCAGTGCTAGAGAGAGTGGCATGGGCTATAATTCACCCCTCCACTTT; cdr3_aa: CSARESGMGYNSPLHF
j_call: TRBJ2-1; clone_size: many; v_call: TRBV11-3; d_call: TRBD2; cdr3_nt: TGTGCCAGCAGCCCAGGACTAGTTAGGTATGAGCAGTTCTTC; cdr3_aa: CASSPGLVRYEQFF
j_call: TRBJ2-5; clone_size: many; v_call: TRBV15; d_call: -; cdr3_nt: TGTGCCACCAGCAGATTGGGGGGGCCCAAAGAGACCCAGTACTTC; cdr3_aa: CATSRLGGPKETQYF
j_call: TRBJ2-3; clone_size: many; v_call: TRBV24-1; d_call: -; cdr3_nt: TGTGCCACCAGTGATTTCTCCACAGACCAAGATACGCAGTATTTT; cdr3_aa: CATSDFSTDQDTQYF
j_call: TRBJ2-7; clone_size: -; v_call: TRBV15; d_call: -; cdr3_nt: TGTGCCACCAGCAGTCATAGCGGAGAAGGGCAGTACTTC; cdr3_aa: CATSSHSGEGQYF
j_call: TRBJ1-5; clone_size: many; v_call: TRBV20-1; d_call: TRBD1; cdr3_nt: TGCAGTGCCTCCGGGGTGACAGGGGGCGAGGTGATGGGTCAGCCCCAGCATTTT; cdr3_aa: CSASGVTGGEVMGQPQHF
j_call: TRBJ2-1; clone_size: many; v_call: TRBV7-3; d_call: -; cdr3_nt: TGTGCCAGCAGTTTCAGGGGATCGCCCTACAATGAGCAGTTCTTC; cdr3_aa: CASSFRGSPYNEQFF